This is a list of T cell receptor beta chains from one sample in a study of T cells in Graves' hyperthyroidism and ophthalmopathy. TCRdb called the multiplex PCR reads again in MiXCR, with one record for every CDR3 protein. Of over 450,000 distinct CDR3 sequences in the sample, about a sixth were seen once. Sequences were obtained from blood. Receptor source: a woman between 18 and 29 years old with Graves' ophthalmopathy. The CDR3 runs from the conserved cysteine through the conserved F or W. The order of the fields is J gene, V gene, D gene, clone size, CDR3 DNA, CDR3 protein. A D gene is named only where the DNA matches it firmly. Size tells how often a clone was seen (once, few, many) or the class of an expanded clone, and some rows leave it out.

J gene: TRBJ2-5
V gene: TRBV20-1
D gene: NA
clone size: many
CDR3 DNA: TGCAGTGCTAGAGGGAGGCTGAGCGAGACCCAGTACTTC
CDR3 protein: CSARGRLSETQYF

J gene: TRBJ2-5
V gene: TRBV6-1
D gene: TRBD2
clone size: many
CDR3 DNA: TGTGCCAGCAGTGAACCTCGGGGGGGAGTGTACCAAGAGACCCAGTACTTC
CDR3 protein: CASSEPRGGVYQETQYF

J gene: TRBJ2-7
V gene: TRBV25-1
D gene: NA
clone size: NA
CDR3 DNA: TGTGCCAGCAGTGAATCGGAGTACGAGCAGTACTTC
CDR3 protein: CASSESEYEQYF

J gene: TRBJ2-2
V gene: TRBV6-1
D gene: NA
clone size: many
CDR3 DNA: TGTGCCAGCACCGTTGGGTCGCCGCGGACCGGGGAGCTGTTTTTT
CDR3 protein: CASTVGSPRTGELFF

J gene: TRBJ2-3
V gene: TRBV28
D gene: NA
clone size: many
CDR3 DNA: TGTGCCAGCAGGCCGCGGGGGCGAATGACGGATACGCAGTATTTT
CDR3 protein: CASRPRGRMTDTQYF

J gene: TRBJ1-5
V gene: TRBV20-1
D gene: NA
clone size: many
CDR3 DNA: TGCAGTGCTAGTGGTGACAGTAGGGATCAGCCCCAGCATTTT
CDR3 protein: CSASGDSRDQPQHF

J gene: TRBJ2-7
V gene: TRBV5-1
D gene: NA
clone size: many
CDR3 DNA: TGCGCCAGCAGCTTGGTCCAGGGGAAGGGCTACGAGCAGTACTTC
CDR3 protein: CASSLVQGKGYEQYF

J gene: TRBJ2-7
V gene: TRBV20-1
D gene: NA
clone size: many
CDR3 DNA: TGCAGTGCAATCAAGGGGATCTACGAGCAGTACTTC
CDR3 protein: CSAIKGIYEQYF

J gene: TRBJ1-1
V gene: TRBV15
D gene: NA
clone size: NA
CDR3 DNA: TGTGCCACCAGCACTCGACAATTCGGGACGGGACGGTGGGCTGAAGCTTTCTTT
CDR3 protein: CATSTRQFGTGRWAEAFF

J gene: TRBJ1-1
V gene: TRBV6-1
D gene: TRBD1
clone size: NA
CDR3 DNA: TGTGCCAGCAGTGAAAGGGAGACAGGGGGAGGGACTGAAGCTTTCTTT
CDR3 protein: CASSERETGGGTEAFF

J gene: TRBJ2-2
V gene: TRBV2
D gene: TRBD2
clone size: many
CDR3 DNA: TGTGCCAGCTCCCCGAGCGGGGGCACCGGGGAGCTGTTTTTT
CDR3 protein: CASSPSGGTGELFF

J gene: TRBJ2-7
V gene: TRBV6-2/TRBV6-3
D gene: TRBD2
clone size: few
CDR3 DNA: TGTGCCAGCAGTTGGTTGCGGGGGGGATACGAGCAGTACTTC
CDR3 protein: CASSWLRGGYEQYF

J gene: TRBJ1-1
V gene: TRBV28
D gene: NA
clone size: few
CDR3 DNA: TGTGCCAGCAGTAACCCCTTAGGAATCCCCGAAGCTTTCTTT
CDR3 protein: CASSNPLGIPEAFF

J gene: TRBJ2-7
V gene: TRBV30
D gene: NA
clone size: many
CDR3 DNA: TGTGCCTGGCCTCCGGGCCATCGGCGGTACGAGCAGTACTTC
CDR3 protein: CAWPPGHRRYEQYF

J gene: TRBJ2-3
V gene: TRBV19
D gene: NA
clone size: NA
CDR3 DNA: TGTGCCAGTAGTATCAGGGTTATAAGCACAGATACGCAGTATTTT
CDR3 protein: CASSIRVISTDTQYF

J gene: TRBJ1-1
V gene: TRBV11-2
D gene: NA
clone size: many
CDR3 DNA: TGTGCCAGCAGCCACGTCCGGGGCCTAGAAGCTTTCTTT
CDR3 protein: CASSHVRGLEAFF

J gene: TRBJ2-1
V gene: TRBV4-3
D gene: NA
clone size: NA
CDR3 DNA: TGCGCCAGCAGCCAAGATAGACTATCGACATATGAGCAGTTCTTC
CDR3 protein: CASSQDRLSTYEQFF

J gene: TRBJ1-6
V gene: TRBV27
D gene: TRBD1
clone size: NA
CDR3 DNA: TGTGCCAGCAGTTTCGGACAGGGGCCTAATTCACCCCTCCACTTT
CDR3 protein: CASSFGQGPNSPLHF

J gene: TRBJ2-2
V gene: TRBV7-9
D gene: NA
clone size: NA
CDR3 DNA: TGTGCCAGCGACAATGCGGCCGGGGAGCTGTTTTTT
CDR3 protein: CASDNAAGELFF

J gene: TRBJ1-2
V gene: TRBV10-3
D gene: NA
clone size: NA
CDR3 DNA: TGTGCCAGCGGGGGACTCGCGTATGGCTACACCTTC
CDR3 protein: CASGGLAYGYTF

J gene: TRBJ1-6
V gene: TRBV27
D gene: NA
clone size: NA
CDR3 DNA: TGTGCCAGCAGTCCATCGCAGATCCATAATTCACCCCTCCACTTT
CDR3 protein: CASSPSQIHNSPLHF

J gene: TRBJ2-1
V gene: TRBV7-3
D gene: TRBD2
clone size: few
CDR3 DNA: TGTGCCAGCAGCCCCCTCGGGGGTGGACTAGCGGGGGTGGCCAATGAGCAGTTCTTC
CDR3 protein: CASSPLGGGLAGVANEQFF

J gene: TRBJ1-1
V gene: TRBV7-9
D gene: NA
clone size: NA
CDR3 DNA: TGTGCCAGCAGCTTAGATGGGGGGCCGAACACTGAAGCTTTCTTT
CDR3 protein: CASSLDGGPNTEAFF

J gene: TRBJ2-5
V gene: TRBV28
D gene: NA
clone size: NA
CDR3 DNA: TGTGCCAGCAGACGAAGCGGCGAAGAGACCCAGTACTTC
CDR3 protein: CASRRSGEETQYF

J gene: TRBJ2-5
V gene: TRBV6-1
D gene: TRBD2
clone size: NA
CDR3 DNA: TGTGCCAGCAGTGAATTCCGCGGGGGCCAAGAGACCCAGTACTTC
CDR3 protein: CASSEFRGGQETQYF

J gene: TRBJ2-2
V gene: TRBV5-1
D gene: TRBD2
clone size: NA
CDR3 DNA: TGCGCCAGCAGCGTACTCCTAGCGGGACTAAACACCGGGGAGCTGTTTTTT
CDR3 protein: CASSVLLAGLNTGELFF

J gene: TRBJ2-5
V gene: TRBV5-1
D gene: TRBD2
clone size: few
CDR3 DNA: TGCGCCAGCAGCTTTTTCGGGACTAGCGGAGAGACCCAGTACTTC
CDR3 protein: CASSFFGTSGETQYF

J gene: TRBJ1-2
V gene: TRBV13
D gene: TRBD1
clone size: few
CDR3 DNA: TGTGCCAGCAGCGTAAAGGACAGGGGGCAAGGAGGCTACACCTTC
CDR3 protein: CASSVKDRGQGGYTF

J gene: TRBJ1-6
V gene: TRBV28
D gene: NA
clone size: NA
CDR3 DNA: TGTGCCAGCAGCCCTAGGAGCTCCTATAATTCACCCCTCCACTTT
CDR3 protein: CASSPRSSYNSPLHF

J gene: TRBJ1-4
V gene: TRBV2
D gene: TRBD1
clone size: NA
CDR3 DNA: TGTGCCAGCAGGCAGTACACAGGGGAAGGTAGTGAAAAACTGTTTTTT
CDR3 protein: CASRQYTGEGSEKLFF

J gene: TRBJ1-1
V gene: TRBV3-1
D gene: TRBD1
clone size: many
CDR3 DNA: TGTGCCAGCAGCCAAGATTTCACGGGGACAGGGGGCACTGAAGCTTTCTTT
CDR3 protein: CASSQDFTGTGGTEAFF

J gene: TRBJ2-3
V gene: TRBV28
D gene: TRBD1
clone size: many
CDR3 DNA: TGTGCCAGCAGTTCAGGGGGTGCAGATACGCAGTATTTT
CDR3 protein: CASSSGGADTQYF

J gene: TRBJ2-4
V gene: TRBV28
D gene: NA
clone size: few
CDR3 DNA: TGTGCCAGCAGTCCCCGGACTCCGTCGGGGAACATTCAGTACTTC
CDR3 protein: CASSPRTPSGNIQYF

J gene: TRBJ2-1
V gene: TRBV11-2
D gene: TRBD1
clone size: many
CDR3 DNA: TGTGCCAGCAGCTCCTACGAGGGACAGGTGAGCTCCTACAATGAGCAGTTCTTC
CDR3 protein: CASSSYEGQVSSYNEQFF

J gene: TRBJ1-1
V gene: TRBV28
D gene: NA
clone size: many
CDR3 DNA: TGTGCCAGCAGTTTATTCAGGGCAGGGCCTACCATGAACACTGAAGCTTTCTTT
CDR3 protein: CASSLFRAGPTMNTEAFF

J gene: TRBJ1-1
V gene: TRBV5-1
D gene: TRBD1
clone size: many
CDR3 DNA: TGCGCCAGCAGAGGGACAGTTGGAAGCACTGAAGCTTTCTTT
CDR3 protein: CASRGTVGSTEAFF

J gene: TRBJ2-2
V gene: TRBV28
D gene: TRBD2
clone size: many
CDR3 DNA: TGTGCCAGCAGTTTAAAGACTAGCAGTAACACCGGGGAGCTGTTTTTT
CDR3 protein: CASSLKTSSNTGELFF

J gene: TRBJ2-7
V gene: TRBV20-1
D gene: NA
clone size: many
CDR3 DNA: TGCAGTGCAAAGGGTGCATACGAGCAGTACTTC
CDR3 protein: CSAKGAYEQYF

J gene: TRBJ2-1
V gene: TRBV12-3/TRBV12-4
D gene: TRBD2
clone size: many
CDR3 DNA: TGTGCCAGCAGTTTAGCTGGGGCGGGGGAGTCCTACAATGAGCAGTTCTTC
CDR3 protein: CASSLAGAGESYNEQFF

J gene: TRBJ2-1
V gene: TRBV20-1
D gene: TRBD2
clone size: many
CDR3 DNA: TGCAGTGCCCACCCGTTAGCGGGTCCGAACAATGAGCAGTTCTTC
CDR3 protein: CSAHPLAGPNNEQFF

J gene: TRBJ2-1
V gene: TRBV14
D gene: NA
clone size: few
CDR3 DNA: TGTGCCAGCAGCCCTTTTAGGACAGCAAGTAATGAGCAGTTCTTC
CDR3 protein: CASSPFRTASNEQFF

J gene: TRBJ2-7
V gene: TRBV7-6
D gene: NA
clone size: many
CDR3 DNA: TGTGCCAGCAGCATCGGGAGAGGCCCTGTCGAGCAGTACTTC
CDR3 protein: CASSIGRGPVEQYF

J gene: TRBJ1-5
V gene: TRBV19
D gene: TRBD1
clone size: NA
CDR3 DNA: TGTGCCAGTAGTGCTCGGGACAGGGGCGGCAATCAGCCCCAGCATTTT
CDR3 protein: CASSARDRGGNQPQHF

J gene: TRBJ2-5
V gene: TRBV7-8
D gene: TRBD1
clone size: NA
CDR3 DNA: TGTGCCAGCAGCCCCTGGGACAGTTGGGGGGAGACCCAGTACTTC
CDR3 protein: CASSPWDSWGETQYF

J gene: TRBJ1-5
V gene: TRBV19
D gene: NA
clone size: few
CDR3 DNA: TGTGCCAGTAGTCGACCGGACGACAATCAGCCCCAGCATTTT
CDR3 protein: CASSRPDDNQPQHF

J gene: TRBJ2-5
V gene: TRBV20-1
D gene: TRBD2
clone size: many
CDR3 DNA: TGCAGTGCTAGTCCTACTAGCGGGGGAGACCAAGGGACCCAGTACTTC
CDR3 protein: CSASPTSGGDQGTQYF

J gene: TRBJ1-1
V gene: TRBV2
D gene: NA
clone size: many
CDR3 DNA: TGTGCCAGCAGAATGAACACTGAAGCTTTCTTT
CDR3 protein: CASRMNTEAFF

J gene: TRBJ2-7
V gene: TRBV19
D gene: NA
clone size: NA
CDR3 DNA: TGTGCCAGTACCCCATCAGGGAACTCCTACGAGCAGTACTTC
CDR3 protein: CASTPSGNSYEQYF

J gene: TRBJ2-1
V gene: TRBV30
D gene: NA
clone size: many
CDR3 DNA: TGTGCCTGGAGTGTAGCGGAGATTGAGCAGTTCTTC
CDR3 protein: CAWSVAEIEQFF

J gene: TRBJ1-5
V gene: TRBV15
D gene: TRBD1
clone size: few
CDR3 DNA: TGTGCCACCAGCAGAGGGAGACAGGGGAAAAATCAGCCCCAGCATTTT
CDR3 protein: CATSRGRQGKNQPQHF

J gene: TRBJ1-2
V gene: TRBV4-1
D gene: NA
clone size: many
CDR3 DNA: TGCGCCAGCAGTCCCTTGGGCCTCGGGGGCTACACCTTC
CDR3 protein: CASSPLGLGGYTF

J gene: TRBJ1-6
V gene: TRBV4-3
D gene: NA
clone size: NA
CDR3 DNA: TGCGCCAGCAGCCAAGATAGGCAGGGCTATTCACCCCTCCACTTT
CDR3 protein: CASSQDRQGYSPLHF

J gene: TRBJ2-7
V gene: TRBV5-1
D gene: TRBD1
clone size: NA
CDR3 DNA: TGCGCCAGCAGCTTGGGGGCGCCAACGGGGACAGGGTCCTACGAGCAGTACTTC
CDR3 protein: CASSLGAPTGTGSYEQYF

J gene: TRBJ1-5
V gene: TRBV28
D gene: NA
clone size: NA
CDR3 DNA: TGTGCCAGCAGTTTATCTGGGCAGGGACGACAGACCCAGCATTTT
CDR3 protein: CASSLSGQGRQTQHF

J gene: TRBJ1-1
V gene: TRBV6-1
D gene: NA
clone size: many
CDR3 DNA: TGTGCCAGCAGTGAAGCCCTACTTCAGGGGCGGAACACTGAAGCTTTCTTT
CDR3 protein: CASSEALLQGRNTEAFF